This T cell receptor (beta chain) was recovered during a study of low-dose radiotherapy and immunotherapy resistance in tumors. Study background: Patients took aspirin (300 mg orally, daily) for four cycles beginning at cycle 1 day 1.

Alpha and beta chains were covered, as first-strand cDNA relied on TRAV- and TRBV-specific primers. PCR amplification of the TCRs was performed with Phusion for 15 to 25 PCR cycles, and it relied on a constant-region primer together with a V-primer adapter. TCRdb called the reads again in MiXCR, with one record for every CDR3 protein. There are 8,800 or so distinct CDR3 sequences in the sample; around 75% occur only once, and more than 1.4% lies in the top ten. Trimming took off 6 bases at V and 1 base at J, with 12 bases between the two ends. Germline V gives CDR1 MNHEY, CDR2 SVGAGI. The CDR3 has 14 amino acids.

This sequence joins TRBV6-5 and TRBJ2-5; no reliable D call. This TCR came from a human donor with advanced metastatic prostate, ovarian, gallbladder or colorectal cancer (not recorded which). This table probably holds off-target reads from a library built for another chain. Here the CDR3 reads CASSRRFLQETQYF. The CDR3, as DNA: TGTGCCAGCAGCCGACGCTTCCTCCAAGAGACCCAGTACTTC.